This is a list of T cell receptor beta chains from one sample in a study of cytomegalovirus exposure and HLA in healthy donors. Repertoires were generated with immunoSEQ multiplex PCR, while TCRdb's copy carries only in-frame clones and drops some. Recorded for this sample: fewer than 200,000 clones. Specimen: PBMCs. Every receptor here comes from a man aged 25 to 40 in good health and CMV-seronegative. CDR3s include the opening cysteine and the closing phenylalanine or tryptophan. D genes are given only for firm matches.

j_gene,d_gene,v_gene,CDR3nt,CDR3aa
TRBJ2-3,TRBD2,TRBV6-4,TGTGCCAGCAGTGAGGGACTAGCGGATGCAGATACGCAGTATTTT,CASSEGLADADTQYF
TRBJ2-7,TRBD2,TRBV5-1,TGCGCCAGCAGCTTGGGGGCTAGCGGCTCCTACGAGCAGTACTTC,CASSLGASGSYEQYF
TRBJ2-4,TRBD1,TRBV5-6,TGTGCCAGCAGGCCGGGACAGGGAATGCTAGCCAAAAACATTCAGTACTTC,CASRPGQGMLAKNIQYF
TRBJ1-1,NA,TRBV4-1,TGCGCCAGCAGCCTCCTCCGAAAGGGGAAGAACACTGAAGCTTTCTTT,CASSLLRKGKNTEAFF
TRBJ1-5,NA,TRBV27,TGTGCCAGCAGTAAATTCCCGGGGGGGATTGGCAATCAGCCCCAGCATTTT,CASSKFPGGIGNQPQHF
TRBJ1-1,TRBD1,TRBV10-3,TGTGCCATCAGTCCCTTGACAGGGGGCAGAACTGAAGCTTTCTTT,CAISPLTGGRTEAFF
TRBJ1-1,NA,TRBV28,TGTGCCAGCAGTTCATCAGGAACCTCACTCTCGTACACTGAAGCTTTCTTT,CASSSSGTSLSYTEAFF
TRBJ2-7,NA,TRBV10-2,TGCGCCAGCAGTCGCGAGCAAACCTACGAGCAGTACTTC,CASSREQTYEQYF
TRBJ2-7,TRBD2,TRBV20-1,TGCAGTGCTGGGACTAGAGTTGAGCAGTACTTC,CSAGTRVEQYF
TRBJ2-7,TRBD2,TRBV14,TGTGCCAGCAGCCAAGATCCGAGCGGGAGCTCCCACTTC,CASSQDPSGSSHF
TRBJ1-1,NA,TRBV5-5,TGTGCCAGCAGCTCTCGGCGGGGGGCTGAAGCTTTCTTT,CASSSRRGAEAFF
TRBJ2-1,NA,TRBV19,TGTGCCAGTAGTATAGATGCCCCTACCGGGAACCCCATCTACAATGAGCAGTTCTTC,CASSIDAPTGNPIYNEQFF
TRBJ2-7,TRBD1,TRBV28,TGTGCCGTATTGACAGGGGTGACCTACGAGCAGTACTTC,CAVLTGVTYEQYF
TRBJ2-7,TRBD1,TRBV27,TGTGCCAGCAGTTTTGGCGCTAGAACCCGGACAGGGGACACCTACGAGCAGTACTTC,CASSFGARTRTGDTYEQYF
TRBJ2-5,TRBD1,TRBV10-3,TGTGCCATCAGTGAGTCGACAGGGAATGTACAAGAGACCCAGTACTTC,CAISESTGNVQETQYF
TRBJ1-1,NA,TRBV4-2,TGTGCCAGCAGCCACCTGGCGGGGCAGGGCCTGAACACTGAAGCTTTCTTT,CASSHLAGQGLNTEAFF
TRBJ2-1,TRBD2,TRBV5-4,TGTGCCAGCAGCTACCCGGGGGGGCGGGGCTACAATGAGCAGTTCTTC,CASSYPGGRGYNEQFF
TRBJ2-1,TRBD1,TRBV18,TGTGCCAGCTCACCGGGACAGGGCGATGAGCAGTTCTTC,CASSPGQGDEQFF
TRBJ1-4,TRBD1,TRBV11-2,TGTGCCAGCAGCTTAAACAGGGGCGCTGGGGCAACTAATGAAAAACTGTTTTTT,CASSLNRGAGATNEKLFF
TRBJ1-1,TRBD1,TRBV5-6,TGTGCCAGCAGCTACCCTTATGGACAGGGCGACCCCAACACTGAAGCTTTCTTT,CASSYPYGQGDPNTEAFF
TRBJ2-7,TRBD1,TRBV2,TGTGCCAGCAGTGAAGGACAGGGGGCAACCTACGAGCAGTACTTC,CASSEGQGATYEQYF
TRBJ2-7,NA,TRBV5-6,TGTGCCAGCAGCTTGGGAAGTGGGGCAACTCCTCCCTACGAGCAGTACTTC,CASSLGSGATPPYEQYF
TRBJ1-6,NA,TRBV30,TGTGCCTGGAGTGCGGTAGTTTATAATTCACCCCTCCACTTT,CAWSAVVYNSPLHF
TRBJ2-2,NA,TRBV28,TGTGCCAGCAGACGGGCCCTAGCAGGCACCGGGGAGCTGTTTTTT,CASRRALAGTGELFF
TRBJ2-7,NA,TRBV6-5,TGTGCCAGCAGTTACTCGTTGGAGGGGATAGCCTACGAGCAGTACTTC,CASSYSLEGIAYEQYF
TRBJ2-1,TRBD2,TRBV2,TGTGCCAGCAGCGAACTAGCGGGAGCCTACAATGAGCAGTTCTTC,CASSELAGAYNEQFF
TRBJ2-7,NA,TRBV27,TGTGCCAGCAGTTTTCAGTTTCGCTCCTACGAGCAGTACTTC,CASSFQFRSYEQYF
TRBJ1-5,NA,TRBV7-8,TGTGCCAGCAGCCCGGGAAGGGGGAGCAATCAGCCCCAGCATTTT,CASSPGRGSNQPQHF
TRBJ2-7,TRBD1,TRBV7-9,TGTGCCAGCAGCTTATCCCGGGACAGGGCTACCTACGAGCAGTACTTC,CASSLSRDRATYEQYF
TRBJ2-1,NA,TRBV5-1,TGCGCCAGCAGCTTGTCGGGGAATGAGCAGTTCTTC,CASSLSGNEQFF
TRBJ1-2,NA,TRBV7-9,TGTGCCAGCAGCCCCCCGACACTGGCTAACTATGGCTACACCTTC,CASSPPTLANYGYTF
TRBJ1-1,NA,TRBV28,TGTGCCAGCAGTCCCTCGGAGGCAGGGAACACTGAAGCTTTCTTT,CASSPSEAGNTEAFF
TRBJ2-7,TRBD2,TRBV7-2,TGTGCCAGCAGCTTAACTAGCGGTAATGAGCAGTACTTC,CASSLTSGNEQYF
TRBJ1-3,NA,TRBV4-3,TGCGCCAGCAGCCAAGATAGGGGGTTCCTCTCTGGAAACACCATATATTTT,CASSQDRGFLSGNTIYF
TRBJ2-2,NA,TRBV9,TGTGCCAGCAGCTATTGGGAGACCGGGGAGCTGTTTTTT,CASSYWETGELFF
TRBJ1-1,NA,TRBV28,TGTGCCAGCAGTTTATTGGCGGCGCTAAACACTGAAGCTTTCTTT,CASSLLAALNTEAFF
TRBJ1-1,NA,TRBV27,TGTGCCAGCAGTTCGGGACCTACGGGGCGGGGGAACACTGAAGCTTTCTTT,CASSSGPTGRGNTEAFF
TRBJ2-5,TRBD2,TRBV5-1,TGCGCCAGCAGCCCCGGACTAGCGGGGGACGCGAGCTTTCTAGAGACCCAGTACTTC,CASSPGLAGDASFLETQYF
TRBJ2-4,TRBD2,TRBV6-5,TGTGCCAGCAGTTACTCGTCTTCAGCGGGGAGGAACATTCAGTACTTC,CASSYSSSAGRNIQYF
TRBJ2-7,TRBD1,TRBV11-3,TGTGCCAGCAGTTGGGGGACAGGAGCCTACGAGCAGTACTTC,CASSWGTGAYEQYF
TRBJ2-7,TRBD2,TRBV5-1,TGCGCCAGCAGCTTGGCTTCGGGAGGGCCCCACGAGCAGTACTTC,CASSLASGGPHEQYF
TRBJ1-1,TRBD1,TRBV18,TGTGCCAGCTCATCAGGGGGCACTGAAGCTTTCTTT,CASSSGGTEAFF
TRBJ1-1,NA,TRBV10-3,TGTGCCATCAGGCGGGACGGCTTGAACACTGAAGCTTTCTTT,CAIRRDGLNTEAFF
TRBJ1-2,TRBD1,TRBV10-1,TGCGCCAGCAGTGAGTCGAATGGACAGGCCTACACCTTC,CASSESNGQAYTF
TRBJ1-2,NA,TRBV18,TGTGCCAGCTCACCACCGACAGGCTCGAATGGCTACACCTTC,CASSPPTGSNGYTF
TRBJ1-5,NA,TRBV27,TGTGCCAGCAGTGAACAGGGTATCGGTCAGCCCCAGCATTTT,CASSEQGIGQPQHF
TRBJ2-5,NA,TRBV28,TGTGCCAGCAGTTTCCGGGGGTTGGAGACCCAGTACTTC,CASSFRGLETQYF
TRBJ2-5,TRBD2,TRBV5-6,TGTGCCAGCAGCTTGTCGACTAGCGTGGAGACCCAGTACTTC,CASSLSTSVETQYF